This T cell receptor (beta chain) stems from a study of blood T cell repertoires in COVID-19. Turning to the study itself: PBMCs, B-cell-depleted T cells, or T cells were the source of the cDNA or gDNA that made up the material.

Per germline, CDR1 KGHSH and CDR2 LQKENI. The CDR3 length is 13 residues. Trimming left V 5 bases short and J 6 bases short, with 10 bases between. Original processing notes: Estimated nucleated cell counts came from reference gene primer amplification. Libraries were prepared by immunoSEQ multiplex PCR; TCRdb keeps only in-frame clonotypes and omits some of them. The DNA gave D and trimming, while V, J and clone size come from that table. The repertoire holds some 350,000 clones, with roughly 84% as singletons. Sequenced input: PBMCs or T cells enriched from blood (not recorded which). The source is a woman between 25 and 40 years old who had recovered from COVID-19. This chain uses TRBV18 with TRBJ1-4; TRBD1 might be the D (6 bases). The CDR3 spells CASSTAGDEKLFF. CDR3 sequence (DNA): TGTGCCAGCTCAACGGCAGGGGATGAAAAACTGTTTTTT.